The present TCR beta chain was sequenced within a study of early T cells in non-severe SARS-CoV-2 infection. The germline V gene has CDR1 LGHNA and CDR2 YNFKEQ. V was shortened by 3 bases and J by 1 base, with 15 bases between the two germline ends. The CDR3 has 17 amino acids. TCRdb re-called the 5' RACE reads through MiXCR, storing one row per CDR3 protein. The sample contains some 64,000 distinct CDR3 sequences, about 17% of which appear only once. This clonotype originated in an adult who was a healthcare worker with PCR-confirmed SARS-CoV-2 infection or an uninfected control (not recorded which). The material was whole blood, obtained at baseline. The chain couples TRBV4-2 to TRBJ1-4, with D tentatively TRBD1 (6 bases). In DNA form, the CDR3 reads TGTGCCAGCAGCCACGCCTGGGGGCAAGGAACTAATGAAAAACTGTTTTTT. It encodes CASSHAWGQGTNEKLFF.